This T cell receptor beta chain was profiled in a study of beta chain features in type 1 diabetes. The study, taken as a whole, reports: Healthy donors had naive, central memory and Treg TCRB repertoires that appeared less similar than those seen among patients. The question left open here concerned HLA type influencing TCRB rearrangement.

TCRB transcripts that were expressed got sequenced, as all of the isolated RNA had been reverse transcribed. The data were produced by immunoSEQ multiplex PCR, yet TCRdb's version contains in-frame clones alone and is incomplete. The sample records approximately 170,000 clones, about 9.1% being singletons. The CDR3 is 13 residues long. Trimming cost V 6 bases and J 1 base, with 9 bases left between them. Germline CDR1 reads SEHNR; CDR2 reads FQNEAQ (reference sequence). This clone came up a few times. Its specificity is not known. The V gene is TRBV7-9, the J gene TRBJ1-1; D possibly corresponds to TRBD1 (6 bases). The receptor comes from a woman between 18 and 29 years old in good health. Sequencing was performed on central memory CD4+ T cells from blood. In nucleotides, the CDR3 is TGTGCCAGCAGTCGACAGGAGAACACTGAAGCTTTCTTT. Amino acids: CASSRQENTEAFF.